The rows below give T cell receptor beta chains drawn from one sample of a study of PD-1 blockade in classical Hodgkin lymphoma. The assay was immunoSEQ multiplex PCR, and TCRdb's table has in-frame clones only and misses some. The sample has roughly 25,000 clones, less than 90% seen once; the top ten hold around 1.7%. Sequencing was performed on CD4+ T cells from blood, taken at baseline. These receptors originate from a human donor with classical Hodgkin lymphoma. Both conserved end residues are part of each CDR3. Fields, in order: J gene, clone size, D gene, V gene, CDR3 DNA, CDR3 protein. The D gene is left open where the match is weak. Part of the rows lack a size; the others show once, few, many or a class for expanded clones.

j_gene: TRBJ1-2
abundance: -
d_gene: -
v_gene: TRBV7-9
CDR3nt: TGTGCCAGCAGCTTAGTTCGGATTGAGGGAGGCTACACCTTC
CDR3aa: CASSLVRIEGGYTF

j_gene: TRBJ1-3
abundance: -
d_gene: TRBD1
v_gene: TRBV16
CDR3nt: TGTGCCAGCAGCCGAAGGACAGGGACAGGAAACACCATATATTTT
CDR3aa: CASSRRTGTGNTIYF

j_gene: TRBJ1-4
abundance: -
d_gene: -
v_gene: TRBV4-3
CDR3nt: TGCGCCAGCAGCCAATCGGTAGGGGACTCAACTAATGAAAAACTGTTTTTT
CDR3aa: CASSQSVGDSTNEKLFF

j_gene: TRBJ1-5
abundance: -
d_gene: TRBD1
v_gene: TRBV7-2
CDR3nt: TGTGCCAGCAGCTTAGGGGGACAGCGCAATCAGCCCCAGCATTTT
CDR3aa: CASSLGGQRNQPQHF

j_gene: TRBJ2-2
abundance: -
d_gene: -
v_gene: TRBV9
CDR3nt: TGTGCCAGCAGCCCCCGGCCCGCCGGGGAGCTGTTTTTT
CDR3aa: CASSPRPAGELFF

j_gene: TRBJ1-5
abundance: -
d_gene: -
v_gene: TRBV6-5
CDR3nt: TGTGCCAGCAGACGGTGGGTGAATCAGCCCCAGCATTTT
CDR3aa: CASRRWVNQPQHF

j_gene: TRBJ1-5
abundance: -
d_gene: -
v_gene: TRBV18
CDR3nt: TGTGCCAGCTCACCTACTCGGGATGTTCAGCCCCAGCATTTT
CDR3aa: CASSPTRDVQPQHF

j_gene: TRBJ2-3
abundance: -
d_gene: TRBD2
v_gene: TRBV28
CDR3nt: TGTGCCAGCGAGTCAGCGGGGGGCACAGATACGCAGTATTTT
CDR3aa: CASESAGGTDTQYF

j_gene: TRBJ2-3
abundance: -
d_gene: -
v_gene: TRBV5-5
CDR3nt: TGTGCCAGCAGCTTGTTACAGGGAGTAGATACGCAGTATTTT
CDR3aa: CASSLLQGVDTQYF

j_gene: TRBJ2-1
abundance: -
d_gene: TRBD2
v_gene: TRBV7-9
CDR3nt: TGTGCCAGCAGCTTAGATCCTTGGACTAGCGGGGGGAATGAGCAGTTCTTC
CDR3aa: CASSLDPWTSGGNEQFF

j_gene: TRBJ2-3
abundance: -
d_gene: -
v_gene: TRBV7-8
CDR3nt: TGTGCCAGCAGCTTAAATTCGGGTTTAAACACAGATACGCAGTATTTT
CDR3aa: CASSLNSGLNTDTQYF

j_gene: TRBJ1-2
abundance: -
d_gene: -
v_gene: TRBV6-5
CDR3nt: TGTGCCAGCAGGTCCTCAGGGTCCGGCCCTGGCTACACCTTC
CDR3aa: CASRSSGSGPGYTF

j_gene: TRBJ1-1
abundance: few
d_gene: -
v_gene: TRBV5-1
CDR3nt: TGCGCCAGCAGTCCGGACTACCAGACTGAAGCTTTCTTT
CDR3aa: CASSPDYQTEAFF

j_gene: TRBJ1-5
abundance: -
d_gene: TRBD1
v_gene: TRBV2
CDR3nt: TGTGCCAGCAGCTCAGGACAGGGGGATCAGCCCCAGCATTTT
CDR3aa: CASSSGQGDQPQHF

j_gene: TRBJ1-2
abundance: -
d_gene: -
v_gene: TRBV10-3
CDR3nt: TGTGCCATCACCGAGGACATTTCATTTAACTATGGCTACACCTTC
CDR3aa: CAITEDISFNYGYTF

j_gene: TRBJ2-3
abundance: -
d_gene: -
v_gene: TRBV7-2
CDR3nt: TGTGCCAGCAGCTTTAGGGGGAGCGGGGTAGGTAGAGATACGCAGTATTTT
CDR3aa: CASSFRGSGVGRDTQYF

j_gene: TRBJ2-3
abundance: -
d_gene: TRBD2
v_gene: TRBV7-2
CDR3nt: TGTGCCAGCAGCTTAGAGGCTAGCGGGGGGCTATTTACGCAGTATTTT
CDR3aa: CASSLEASGGLFTQYF

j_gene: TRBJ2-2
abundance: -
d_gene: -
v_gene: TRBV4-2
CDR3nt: TGTGCCAGCAGCCAAGCGCCGAACGGGGAGCTGTTTTTT
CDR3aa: CASSQAPNGELFF

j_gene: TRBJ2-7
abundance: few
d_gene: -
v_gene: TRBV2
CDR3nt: TGTGCCAGCAGTGAACAGACAAGCCTGTACTTC
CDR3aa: CASSEQTSLYF

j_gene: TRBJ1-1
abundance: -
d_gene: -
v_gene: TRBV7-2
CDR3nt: TGTGCCAGCAGCTCGATGGTGGGTGAATGGGCTGAAGCTTTCTTT
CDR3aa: CASSSMVGEWAEAFF

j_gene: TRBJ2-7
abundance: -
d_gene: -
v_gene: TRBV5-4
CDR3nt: TGTGCCAGCAGCTCAGACAGTCTTTTCTACGAGCAGTACTTC
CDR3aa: CASSSDSLFYEQYF

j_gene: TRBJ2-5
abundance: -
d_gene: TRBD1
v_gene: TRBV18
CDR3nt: TGTGCCAGCTCGACCGGGACAGGGGGCGTTCAGGGAGAGACCCAGTACTTC
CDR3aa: CASSTGTGGVQGETQYF

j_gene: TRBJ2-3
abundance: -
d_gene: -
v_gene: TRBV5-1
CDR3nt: TGCGCCAGCAGGCCTACCCTCCCGTGGACAGATACGCAGTATTTT
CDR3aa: CASRPTLPWTDTQYF

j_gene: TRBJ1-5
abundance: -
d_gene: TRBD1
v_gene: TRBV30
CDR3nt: TGTGCCTGGAGTACAGGGGGCGATCAGCCCCAGCATTTT
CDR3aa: CAWSTGGDQPQHF

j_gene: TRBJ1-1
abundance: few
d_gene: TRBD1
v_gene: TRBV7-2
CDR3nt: TGTGCCAGCAGCTTCGGCACAGGGGGCACTGAAGCTTTCTTT
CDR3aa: CASSFGTGGTEAFF

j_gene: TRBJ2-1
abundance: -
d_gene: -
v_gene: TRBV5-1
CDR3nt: TGCGCCAGCAGCCCCTCCCCGGCGGGAAGCTCCTACAATGAGCAGTTCTTC
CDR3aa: CASSPSPAGSSYNEQFF

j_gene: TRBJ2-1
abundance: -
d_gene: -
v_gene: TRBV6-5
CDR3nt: TGTGCCAGCAGTTTCTGGAGGAACAATGAGCAGTTCTTC
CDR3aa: CASSFWRNNEQFF

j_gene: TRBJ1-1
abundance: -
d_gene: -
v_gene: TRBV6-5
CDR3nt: TGTGCCAGCAGTTACTTTTCGACAGATATCACTGAAGCTTTCTTT
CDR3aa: CASSYFSTDITEAFF

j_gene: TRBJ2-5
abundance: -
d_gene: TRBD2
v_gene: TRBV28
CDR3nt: TGTGCCAGCAGTTTATCTGTAGCGGGTTCGAAGTTAGAGACCCAGTACTTC
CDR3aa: CASSLSVAGSKLETQYF

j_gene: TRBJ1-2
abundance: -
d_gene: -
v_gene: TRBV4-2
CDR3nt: TGTGCCAGCAGCCAAGCAGGACAGCCCTATGGCTACACCTTC
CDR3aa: CASSQAGQPYGYTF

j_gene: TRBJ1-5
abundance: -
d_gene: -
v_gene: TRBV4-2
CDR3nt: TGTGCCAGCAGCCAATCGGGGGGCGGTTATAGCAATCAGCCCCAGCATTTT
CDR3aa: CASSQSGGGYSNQPQHF

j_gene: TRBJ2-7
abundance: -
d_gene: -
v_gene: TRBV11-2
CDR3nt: TGTGCCAGCAGCTTGGGCAGGATGTACGAGCAGTACTTC
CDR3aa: CASSLGRMYEQYF

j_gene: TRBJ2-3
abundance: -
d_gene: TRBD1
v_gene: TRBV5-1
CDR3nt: TGCGCCAGCAGCCCCGGACAGGGGAGTGATACGCAGTATTTT
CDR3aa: CASSPGQGSDTQYF

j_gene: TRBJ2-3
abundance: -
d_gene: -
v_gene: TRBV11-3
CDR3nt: TGTGCCAGCAGCTCCTTTGGTGGGGGGAAAGGCACAGATACGCAGTATTTT
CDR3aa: CASSSFGGGKGTDTQYF

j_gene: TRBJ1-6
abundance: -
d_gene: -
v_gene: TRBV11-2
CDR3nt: TGTGCCAGCAGCTTAGGGTTATGGTACCGAAATTCACCCCTCCACTTT
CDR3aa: CASSLGLWYRNSPLHF

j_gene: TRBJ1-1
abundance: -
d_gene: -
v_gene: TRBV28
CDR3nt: TGTGCCAGCAGTTTAGGGGGGTGGGTACCTGAAGCTTTCTTT
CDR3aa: CASSLGGWVPEAFF

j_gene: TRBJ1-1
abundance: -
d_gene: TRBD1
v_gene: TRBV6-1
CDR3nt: TGTGCCAGCATCTGGGAAACAGGGGGAACTGAAGCTTTCTTT
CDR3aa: CASIWETGGTEAFF

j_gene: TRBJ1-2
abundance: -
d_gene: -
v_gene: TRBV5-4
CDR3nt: TGTGCCAGCAGCTTTAGATCGGAGGATGGCTACACCTTC
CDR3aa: CASSFRSEDGYTF

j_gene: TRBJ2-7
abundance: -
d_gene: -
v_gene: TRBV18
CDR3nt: TGTGCCAGCTCACCCGGATCCAACTACGAGCAGTACTTC
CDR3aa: CASSPGSNYEQYF